The text below deals with one TCR beta chain. Antigen: not known. The source of the sample is a study of OX40 agonist ivuxolimab in advanced cancers. Study at large: Of mixed ages from about 23 to 90 and averaging 60 years, the group was roughly 85% male.

Sequenced by immunoSEQ multiplex PCR; TCRdb stores in-frame clones only, minus some. The profile covers tens of thousands of clones, with 90% to 95% appearing a single time and 2% to 3% taken by the ten largest. The study sampled blood at baseline, cycle 4 day 1, and cycle 7 day 1. Findings and limits, study-wide: Partly responding patients at 0.1-3.0 mg/kg showed some of the smallest clonal expansion.

This sequence was found in an adult with an advanced solid tumor such as melanoma, head and neck, liver or kidney cancer. The sample was CD4+ or CD8+ T cells sorted from blood, taken in a trial of the OX40 agonist ivuxolimab.

The CDR3 spells CASSPTSGGTGELFF. The DNA of the CDR3 is TGTGCCAGCAGCCCGACTAGCGGCGGCACCGGGGAGCTGTTTTTT. This chain connects TRBV5-4 to TRBJ2-2; 9 positions agree with TRBD2. Germline V CDR1 and CDR2: SGHNT, YYREEE (reference sequence). The CDR3 extends over 15 amino acids. V was clipped by 4 bases and J by 4 bases; unmatched bases: 5.